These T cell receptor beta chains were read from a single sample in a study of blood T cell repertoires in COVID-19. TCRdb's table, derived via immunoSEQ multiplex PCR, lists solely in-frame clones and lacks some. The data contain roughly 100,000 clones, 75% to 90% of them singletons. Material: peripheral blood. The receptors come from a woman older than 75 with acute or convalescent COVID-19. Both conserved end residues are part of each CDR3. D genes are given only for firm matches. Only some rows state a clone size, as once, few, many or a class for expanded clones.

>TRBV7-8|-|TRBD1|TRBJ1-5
TGTGCCAGCAGCCCGAGACTAGGGGACAGGGGATTCAATCAGCCCCAGCATTTT
CASSPRLGDRGFNQPQHF
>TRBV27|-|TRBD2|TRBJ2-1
TGTGCCAGCGAGGCACGGGGGGGTGTTACTCAGTTCTTC
CASEARGGVTQFF
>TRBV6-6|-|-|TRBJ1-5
TGTGCCAGCAGTTACAGCAGCAATCAGCCCCAGCATTTT
CASSYSSNQPQHF
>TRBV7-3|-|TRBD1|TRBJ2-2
TGTGCCAGCATCGTCGACAGGGGGAACACCGGGGAGCTGTTTTTT
CASIVDRGNTGELFF
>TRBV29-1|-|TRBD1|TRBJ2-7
TGCAGCGTTGCCTCAACAGGGGTACAGTACTTC
CSVASTGVQYF
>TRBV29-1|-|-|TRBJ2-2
TGCAGCGGGGGTCTTTTTAACACCGGGGAGCTGTTTTTT
CSGGLFNTGELFF
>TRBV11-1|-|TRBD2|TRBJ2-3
TGTGCCAGCAGCCCAGAACGACTAGCGGGGGGAGATACGCAGTATTTT
CASSPERLAGGDTQYF
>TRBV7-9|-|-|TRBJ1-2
TGTGCCAGCAGCTATACAGGGCGGGATGGCTACACCTTC
CASSYTGRDGYTF
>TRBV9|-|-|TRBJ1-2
TGTGCCAGCAGCGTAGCAGCGGATTATGGCTACACCTTC
CASSVAADYGYTF
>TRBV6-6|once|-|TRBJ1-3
TGTGCCAGCAGTTACTCCCTCTCTGGAAACACCATATATTTT
CASSYSLSGNTIYF
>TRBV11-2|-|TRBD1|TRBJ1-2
TGTGCCAGCAGCTTAGACCCGGGGGCAGGGGGAGATGGCTACACCTTC
CASSLDPGAGGDGYTF
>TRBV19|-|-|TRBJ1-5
TGTGCCAGTAGTCGACAGCTTCAGCCCCAGCATTTT
CASSRQLQPQHF
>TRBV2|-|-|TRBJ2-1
TGTGCCAGCAGTGAATTTCGGAATGAGCAGTTCTTC
CASSEFRNEQFF
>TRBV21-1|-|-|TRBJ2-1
TGTGCCAGCACCATGGGGGGGTTGGGCACCAATGAGCAGTTCTTC
CASTMGGLGTNEQFF
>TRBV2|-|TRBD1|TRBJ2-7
TGTGCCACCTTTTACAGGGGGCACTCCTACGAGCAGTACTTC
CATFYRGHSYEQYF
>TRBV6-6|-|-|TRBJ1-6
TGTGCCAGCAGTTTACAACAGGAGAATTCACCCCTCCACTTT
CASSLQQENSPLHF